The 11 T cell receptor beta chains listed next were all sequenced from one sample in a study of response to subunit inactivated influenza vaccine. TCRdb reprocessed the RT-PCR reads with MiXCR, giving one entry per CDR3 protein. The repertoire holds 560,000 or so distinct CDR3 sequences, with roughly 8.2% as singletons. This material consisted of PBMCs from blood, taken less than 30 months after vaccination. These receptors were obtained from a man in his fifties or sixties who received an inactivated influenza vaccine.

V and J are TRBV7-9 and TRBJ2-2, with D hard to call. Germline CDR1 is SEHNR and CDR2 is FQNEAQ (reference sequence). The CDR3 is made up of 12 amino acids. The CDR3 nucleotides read TGTGCTAACGGAGCGTACACCGGGGAGCTGTTTTTT. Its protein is CANGAYTGELFF.

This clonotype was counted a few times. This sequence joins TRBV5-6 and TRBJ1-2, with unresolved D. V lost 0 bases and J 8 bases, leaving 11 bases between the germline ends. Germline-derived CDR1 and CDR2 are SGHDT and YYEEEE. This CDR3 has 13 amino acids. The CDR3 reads CASSLEQAGGYTF. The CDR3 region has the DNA TGTGCCAGCAGCTTGGAGCAGGCCGGGGGCTACACCTTC.

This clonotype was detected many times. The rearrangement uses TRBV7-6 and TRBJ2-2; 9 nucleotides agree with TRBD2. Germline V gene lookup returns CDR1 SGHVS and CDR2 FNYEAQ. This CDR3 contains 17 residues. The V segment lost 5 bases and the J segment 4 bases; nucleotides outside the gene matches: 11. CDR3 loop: CASSPTVGLAATGELFF. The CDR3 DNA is TGTGCCAGCAGCCCCACCGTGGGACTAGCTGCCACCGGGGAGCTGTTTTTT.

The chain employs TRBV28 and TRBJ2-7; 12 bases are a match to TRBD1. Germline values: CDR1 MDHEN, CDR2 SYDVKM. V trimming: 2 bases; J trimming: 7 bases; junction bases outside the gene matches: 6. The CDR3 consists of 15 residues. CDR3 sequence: CASSLPGQGAREQYF. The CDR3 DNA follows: TGTGCCAGCAGTTTACCGGGACAGGGGGCGCGAGAGCAGTACTTC.

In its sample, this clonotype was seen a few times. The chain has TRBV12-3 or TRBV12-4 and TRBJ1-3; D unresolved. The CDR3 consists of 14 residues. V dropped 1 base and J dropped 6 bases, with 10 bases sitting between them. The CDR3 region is CASSLVDHSNTIYF. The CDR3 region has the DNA TGTGCCAGCAGTTTAGTTGACCACTCAAACACCATATATTTT.

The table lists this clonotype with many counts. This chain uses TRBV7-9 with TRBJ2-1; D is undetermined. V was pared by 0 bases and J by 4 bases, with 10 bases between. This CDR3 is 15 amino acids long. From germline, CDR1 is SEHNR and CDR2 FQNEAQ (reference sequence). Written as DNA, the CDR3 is TGTGCCAGCAGCTTAGCGAAGGGCAAATACAATGAGCAGTTCTTC. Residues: CASSLAKGKYNEQFF.

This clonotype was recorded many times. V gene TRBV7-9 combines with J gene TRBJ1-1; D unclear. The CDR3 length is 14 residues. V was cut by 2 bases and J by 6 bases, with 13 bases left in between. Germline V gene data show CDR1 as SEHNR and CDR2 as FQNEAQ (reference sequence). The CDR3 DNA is TGTGCCAGCAGCTTACCTACGGCCGCTTCTGAAGCTTTCTTT. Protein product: CASSLPTAASEAFF.

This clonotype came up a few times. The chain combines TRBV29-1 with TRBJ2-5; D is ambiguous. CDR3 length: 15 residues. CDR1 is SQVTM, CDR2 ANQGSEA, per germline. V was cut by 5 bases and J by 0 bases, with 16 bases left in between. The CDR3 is CSVKRAGSYQETQYF. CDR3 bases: TGCAGCGTTAAAAGGGCCGGGTCTTACCAAGAGACCCAGTACTTC.

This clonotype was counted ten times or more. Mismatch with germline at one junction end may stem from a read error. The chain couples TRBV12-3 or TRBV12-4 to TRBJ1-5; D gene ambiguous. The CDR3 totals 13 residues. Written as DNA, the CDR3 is TGCGCCAGCAGCTTGGGAAGCAATCAGCCCCAGCATTTT. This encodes CASSLGSNQPQHF.

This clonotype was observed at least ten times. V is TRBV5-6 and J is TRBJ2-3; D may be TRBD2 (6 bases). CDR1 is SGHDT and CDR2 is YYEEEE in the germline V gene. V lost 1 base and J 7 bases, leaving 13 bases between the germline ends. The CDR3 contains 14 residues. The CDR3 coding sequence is TGTGCCAGCAGCTTGAGCAGGGAGGTGAATACGCAGTATTTT. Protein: CASSLSREVNTQYF.

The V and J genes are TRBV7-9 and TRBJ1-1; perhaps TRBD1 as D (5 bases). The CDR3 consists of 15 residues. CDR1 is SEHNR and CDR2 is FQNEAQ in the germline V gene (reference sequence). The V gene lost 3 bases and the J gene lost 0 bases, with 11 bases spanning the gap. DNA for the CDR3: TGTGCCAGCAGCTTCCTCGACAGCATGAACACTGAAGCTTTCTTT. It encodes CASSFLDSMNTEAFF.